This T cell receptor beta chain was obtained from a study of beta chain features in type 1 diabetes. Study observations and caveats: Patients showed naive, central memory and Treg TCRB repertoires that appeared more similar than those of healthy donors. With patients and controls alike, PCR might favor shorter templates to an equal degree.

The table lists this clone with a few counts. What it binds is unknown. Sequencing targeted expressed TCRB transcripts, as all isolated RNA had been reverse transcribed. The average output of naive, central memory and regulatory T cell samples was about 3.3 million reads. TCRdb's table, derived via immunoSEQ multiplex PCR, lists solely in-frame clones and lacks some. The data show about 900,000 clones, 15% to 20% seen once. The authors sorted CD4+ naive, central memory, regulatory and stem cell-like memory cells via CD45RO/CCR7/CD25/CD127/CD95/CD27. This clonotype was sampled from a woman between 18 and 29 years old in good health. The sequenced material came from naive CD4+ T cells from blood.

Written as DNA, the CDR3 is TGCGCCAGCAGCTTCAATGGAAACACCATATATTTT. Translated: CASSFNGNTIYF. The chain carries TRBV5-1 and TRBJ1-3; no reliable D call. Germline V CDR1 and CDR2: SGHRS, YFSETQ. This CDR3 contains 12 residues. With 2 bases removed from V and 3 bases from J, the gap between germline ends came to 3 bases.